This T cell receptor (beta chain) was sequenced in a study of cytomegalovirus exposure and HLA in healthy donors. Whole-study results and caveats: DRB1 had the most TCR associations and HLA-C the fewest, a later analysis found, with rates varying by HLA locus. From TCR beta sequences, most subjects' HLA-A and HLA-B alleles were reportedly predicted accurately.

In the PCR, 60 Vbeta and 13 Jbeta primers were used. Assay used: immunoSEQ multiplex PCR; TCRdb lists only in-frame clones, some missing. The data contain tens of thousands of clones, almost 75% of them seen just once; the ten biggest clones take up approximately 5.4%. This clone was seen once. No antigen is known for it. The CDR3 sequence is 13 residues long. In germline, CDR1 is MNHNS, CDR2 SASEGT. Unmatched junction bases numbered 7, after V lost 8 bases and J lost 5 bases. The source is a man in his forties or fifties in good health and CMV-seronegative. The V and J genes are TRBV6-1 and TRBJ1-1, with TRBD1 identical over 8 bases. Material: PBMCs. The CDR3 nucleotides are TGTGCCAGCGGTCAGGGGGCGCGAACTGAAGCTTTCTTT. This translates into CASGQGARTEAFF.